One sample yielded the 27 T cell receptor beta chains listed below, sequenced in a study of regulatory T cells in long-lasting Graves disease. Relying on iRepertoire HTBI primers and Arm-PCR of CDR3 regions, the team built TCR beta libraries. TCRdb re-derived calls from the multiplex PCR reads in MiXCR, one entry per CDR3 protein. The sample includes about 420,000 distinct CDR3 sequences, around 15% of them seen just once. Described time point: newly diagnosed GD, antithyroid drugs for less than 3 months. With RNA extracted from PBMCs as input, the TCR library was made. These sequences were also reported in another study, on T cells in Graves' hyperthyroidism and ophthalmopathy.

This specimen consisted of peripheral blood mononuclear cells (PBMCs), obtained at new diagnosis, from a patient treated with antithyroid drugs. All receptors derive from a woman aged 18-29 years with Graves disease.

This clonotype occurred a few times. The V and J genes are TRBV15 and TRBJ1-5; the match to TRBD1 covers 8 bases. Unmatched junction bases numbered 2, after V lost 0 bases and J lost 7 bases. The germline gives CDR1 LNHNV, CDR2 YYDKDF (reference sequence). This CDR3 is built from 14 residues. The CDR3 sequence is CATSRDPGGQPQHF. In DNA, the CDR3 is TGTGCCACCAGCAGAGATCCAGGGGGCCAGCCCCAGCATTTT. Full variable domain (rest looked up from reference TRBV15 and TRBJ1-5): DAMVIQNPRYQVTQFGKPVTLSCSQTLNHNVMYWYQQKSSQAPKLLFHYYDKDFNNEADTPDNFQSRRPNTSFCFLDIRSPGLGDTAMYLCATSRDPGGQPQHFGDGTRLSIL.

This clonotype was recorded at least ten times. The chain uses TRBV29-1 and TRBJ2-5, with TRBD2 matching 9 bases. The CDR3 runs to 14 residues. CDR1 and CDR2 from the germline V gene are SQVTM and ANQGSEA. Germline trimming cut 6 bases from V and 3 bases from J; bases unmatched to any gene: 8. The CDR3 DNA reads TGCAGCGTACTAGTAGCGGGAGAAGAAGAGACCCAGTACTTC. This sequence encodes CSVLVAGEEETQYF.

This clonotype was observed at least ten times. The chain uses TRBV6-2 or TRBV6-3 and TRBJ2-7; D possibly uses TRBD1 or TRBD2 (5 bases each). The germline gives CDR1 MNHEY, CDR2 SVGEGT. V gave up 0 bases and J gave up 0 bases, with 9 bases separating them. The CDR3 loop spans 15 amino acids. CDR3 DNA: TGTGCCAGCAGTTACTCCGGGGCGAGCTCCTACGAGCAGTACTTC. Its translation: CASSYSGASSYEQYF.

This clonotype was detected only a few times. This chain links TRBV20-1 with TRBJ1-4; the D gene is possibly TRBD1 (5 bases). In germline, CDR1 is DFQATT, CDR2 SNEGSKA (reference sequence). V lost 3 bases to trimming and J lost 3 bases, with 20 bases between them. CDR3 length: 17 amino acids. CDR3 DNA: TGCAGTGCTAGTGGAGGGGCGGGGCAAGGGTCTAATGAAAAACTGTTTTTT. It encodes CSASGGAGQGSNEKLFF.

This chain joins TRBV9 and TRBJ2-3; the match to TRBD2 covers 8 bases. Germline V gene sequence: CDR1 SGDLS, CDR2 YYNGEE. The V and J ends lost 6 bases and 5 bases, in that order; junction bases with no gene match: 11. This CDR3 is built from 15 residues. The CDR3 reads CASTDPGAGVDTQYF. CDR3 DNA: TGTGCCAGCACGGATCCGGGAGCGGGGGTAGATACGCAGTATTTT.

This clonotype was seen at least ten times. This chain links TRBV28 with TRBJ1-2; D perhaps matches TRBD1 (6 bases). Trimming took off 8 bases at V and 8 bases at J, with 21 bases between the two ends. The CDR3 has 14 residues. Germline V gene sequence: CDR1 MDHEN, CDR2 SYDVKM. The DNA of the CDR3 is TGTGCCAGCCGTCGAGCAGGGGAAGGGCACGGCTACACCTTC. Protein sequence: CASRRAGEGHGYTF.

The CDR3 protein is CSARIHLTAGGTDTQYF. The CDR3 DNA follows: TGCAGTGCTAGAATCCACCTAACTGCGGGTGGGACAGATACGCAGTATTTT. The gene calls are TRBV20-1 and TRBJ2-3; weak D call: TRBD2 (5 bases). The germline CDR1 and CDR2 sequences are DFQATT and SNEGSKA (reference sequence). Trimming removed 2 bases from V and 3 bases from J, with 21 bases in between. This CDR3 has 17 amino acids.

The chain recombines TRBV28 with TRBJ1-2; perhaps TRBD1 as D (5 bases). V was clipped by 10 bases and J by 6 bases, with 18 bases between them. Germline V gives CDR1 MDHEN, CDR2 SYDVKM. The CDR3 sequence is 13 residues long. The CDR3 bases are TGTGCCATTTCGACCGGGACCGCAAATGGCTACACCTTC. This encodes CAISTGTANGYTF.

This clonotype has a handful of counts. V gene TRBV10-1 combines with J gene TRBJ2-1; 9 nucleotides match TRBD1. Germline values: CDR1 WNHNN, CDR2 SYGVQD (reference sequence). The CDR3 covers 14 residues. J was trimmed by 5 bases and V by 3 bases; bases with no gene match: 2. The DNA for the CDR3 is TGCGCCAGCAGTGAAGGGACAGGGAACAATGAGCAGTTCTTC. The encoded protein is CASSEGTGNNEQFF.

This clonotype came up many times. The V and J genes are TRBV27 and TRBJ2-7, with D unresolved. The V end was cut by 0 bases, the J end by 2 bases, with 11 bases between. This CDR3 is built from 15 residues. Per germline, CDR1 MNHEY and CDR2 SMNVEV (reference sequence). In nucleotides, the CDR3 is TGTGCCAGCAGTTTATCGTCAGTGGTTACCTACGAGCAGTACTTC. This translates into CASSLSSVVTYEQYF.

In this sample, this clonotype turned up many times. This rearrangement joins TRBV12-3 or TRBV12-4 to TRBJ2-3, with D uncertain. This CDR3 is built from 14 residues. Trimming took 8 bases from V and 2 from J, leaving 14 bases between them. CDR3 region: CASAGWSTTDTQYF. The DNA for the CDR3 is TGTGCCAGCGCAGGATGGTCCACCACAGATACGCAGTATTTT.

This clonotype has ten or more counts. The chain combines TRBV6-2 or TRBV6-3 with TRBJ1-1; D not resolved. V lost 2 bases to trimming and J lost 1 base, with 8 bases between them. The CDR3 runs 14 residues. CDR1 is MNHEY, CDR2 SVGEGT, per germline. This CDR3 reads CASSYRGPNTEAFF. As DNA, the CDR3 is TGTGCCAGCAGTTACCGAGGGCCGAACACTGAAGCTTTCTTT.

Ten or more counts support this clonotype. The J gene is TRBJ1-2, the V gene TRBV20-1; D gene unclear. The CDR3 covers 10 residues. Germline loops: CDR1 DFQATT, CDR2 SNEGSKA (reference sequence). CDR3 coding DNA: TGCCGAGAGGAGGGCGATGGCTACACCTTC. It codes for CREEGDGYTF.

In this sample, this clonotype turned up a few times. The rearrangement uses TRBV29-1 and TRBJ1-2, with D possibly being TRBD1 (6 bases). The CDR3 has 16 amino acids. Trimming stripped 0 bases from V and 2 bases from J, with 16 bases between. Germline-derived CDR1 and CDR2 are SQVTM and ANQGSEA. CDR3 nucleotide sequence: TGCAGCGTTGAAGATCTTAGGACAGACGACAACTATGGCTACACCTTC. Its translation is CSVEDLRTDDNYGYTF.

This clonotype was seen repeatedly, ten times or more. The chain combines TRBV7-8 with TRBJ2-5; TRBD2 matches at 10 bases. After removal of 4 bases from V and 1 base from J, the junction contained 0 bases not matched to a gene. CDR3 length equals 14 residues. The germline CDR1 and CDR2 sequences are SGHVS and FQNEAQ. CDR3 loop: CASSWTSGQETQYF. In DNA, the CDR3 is TGTGCCAGCAGCTGGACTAGCGGCCAAGAGACCCAGTACTTC. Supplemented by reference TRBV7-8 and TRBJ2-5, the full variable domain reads GAGVSQSPRYKVAKRGQDVALRCDPISGHVSLFWYQQALGQGPEFLTYFQNEAQLDKSGLPSDRFFAERPEGSVSTLKIQRTQQEDSAVYLCASSWTSGQETQYFGPGTRLLVL.

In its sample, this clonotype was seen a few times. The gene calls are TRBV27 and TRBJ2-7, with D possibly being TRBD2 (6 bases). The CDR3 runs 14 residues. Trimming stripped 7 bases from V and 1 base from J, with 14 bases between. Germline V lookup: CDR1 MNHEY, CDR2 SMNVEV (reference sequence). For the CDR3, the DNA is TGTGCCAGCAAAGCTCGACTAGGTTCCTACGAGCAGTACTTC. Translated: CASKARLGSYEQYF.

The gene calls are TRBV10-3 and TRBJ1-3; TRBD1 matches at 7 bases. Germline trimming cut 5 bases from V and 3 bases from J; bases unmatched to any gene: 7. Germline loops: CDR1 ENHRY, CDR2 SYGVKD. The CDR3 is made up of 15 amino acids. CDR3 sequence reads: CAISTDRAFGNTIYF. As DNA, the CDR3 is TGTGCCATCAGTACCGACAGGGCCTTTGGAAACACCATATATTTT.

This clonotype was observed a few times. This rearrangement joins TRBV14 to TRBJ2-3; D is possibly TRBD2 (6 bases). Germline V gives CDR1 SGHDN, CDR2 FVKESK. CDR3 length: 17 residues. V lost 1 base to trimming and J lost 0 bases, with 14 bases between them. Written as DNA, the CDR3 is TGTGCCAGCAGCCAAGGCTACGCGGGAACTAGCACAGATACGCAGTATTTT. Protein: CASSQGYAGTSTDTQYF.

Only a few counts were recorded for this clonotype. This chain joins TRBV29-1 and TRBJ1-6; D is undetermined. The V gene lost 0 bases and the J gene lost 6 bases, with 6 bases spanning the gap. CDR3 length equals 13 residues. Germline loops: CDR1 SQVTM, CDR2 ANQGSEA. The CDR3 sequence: CSVEEGPNSPLHF. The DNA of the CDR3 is TGCAGCGTTGAAGAGGGCCCTAATTCACCCCTCCACTTT. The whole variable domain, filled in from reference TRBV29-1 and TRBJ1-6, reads SAVISQKPSRDICQRGTSLTIQCQVDSQVTMMFWYRQQPGQSLTLIATANQGSEATYESGFVIDKFPISRPNLTFSTLTVSNMSPEDSSIYLCSVEEGPNSPLHFGNGTRLTVT.

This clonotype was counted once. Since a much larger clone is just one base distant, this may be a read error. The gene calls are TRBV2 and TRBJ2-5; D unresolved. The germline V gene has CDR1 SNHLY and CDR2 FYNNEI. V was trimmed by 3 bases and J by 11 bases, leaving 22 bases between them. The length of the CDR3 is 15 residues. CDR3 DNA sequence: TGTGCCAGCAGTGACCAGTCGAGCTCCTACAATGAGCAGTACTTC. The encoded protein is CASSDQSSSYNEQYF.

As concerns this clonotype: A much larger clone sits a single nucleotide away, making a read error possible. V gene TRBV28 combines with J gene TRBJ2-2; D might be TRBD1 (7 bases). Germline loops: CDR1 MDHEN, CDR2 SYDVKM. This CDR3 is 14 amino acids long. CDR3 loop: CASSVTGSGGEPFF. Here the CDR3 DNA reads TGTGCCAGCAGTGTGACAGGGTCGGGCGGGGAGCCGTTTTTT.

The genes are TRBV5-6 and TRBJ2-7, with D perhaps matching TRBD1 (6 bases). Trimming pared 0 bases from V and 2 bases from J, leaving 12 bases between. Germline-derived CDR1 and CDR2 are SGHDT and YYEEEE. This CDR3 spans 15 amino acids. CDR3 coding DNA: TGTGCCAGCAGCTTGGTTCAGGGGATACCCTACGAGCAGTACTTC. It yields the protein CASSLVQGIPYEQYF. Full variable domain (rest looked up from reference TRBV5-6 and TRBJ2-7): DAGVTQSPTHLIKTRGQQVTLRCSPKSGHDTVSWYQQALGQGPQFIFQYYEEEERQRGNFPDRFSGHQFPNYSSELNVNALLLGDSALYLCASSLVQGIPYEQYFGPGTRLTVT.

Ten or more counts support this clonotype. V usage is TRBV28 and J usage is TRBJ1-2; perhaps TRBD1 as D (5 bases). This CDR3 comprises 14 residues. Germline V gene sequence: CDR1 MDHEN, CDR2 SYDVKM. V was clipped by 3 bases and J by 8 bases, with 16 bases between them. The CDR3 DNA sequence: TGTGCCAGCAGTTTGGCGCCCGCAGGGAGGGGCTACACCTTC. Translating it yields CASSLAPAGRGYTF.

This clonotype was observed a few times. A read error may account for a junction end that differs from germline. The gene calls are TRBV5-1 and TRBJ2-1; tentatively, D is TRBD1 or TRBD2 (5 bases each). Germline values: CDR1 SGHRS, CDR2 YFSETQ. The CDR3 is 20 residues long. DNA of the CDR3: TGTGCCAGCAGCGTGGGGACCTCCGGGCTTAGAGGAGGAACCTACAATGAGCAGTTCTTC. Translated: CASSVGTSGLRGGTYNEQFF. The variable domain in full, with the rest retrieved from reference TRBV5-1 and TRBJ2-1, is KAGVTQTPRYLIKTRGQQVTLSCSPISGHRSVSWYQQTPGQGLQFLFEYFSETQRNKGNFPGRFSGRQFSNSRSEMNVSTLELGDSALYLCASSVGTSGLRGGTYNEQFFGPGTRLTVL.

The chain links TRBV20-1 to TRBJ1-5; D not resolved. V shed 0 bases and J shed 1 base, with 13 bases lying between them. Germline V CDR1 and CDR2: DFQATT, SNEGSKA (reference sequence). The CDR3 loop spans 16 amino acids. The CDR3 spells CSARDLGEASNQPQHF. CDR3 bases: TGCAGTGCTAGAGATCTTGGGGAGGCGAGCAATCAGCCCCAGCATTTT.

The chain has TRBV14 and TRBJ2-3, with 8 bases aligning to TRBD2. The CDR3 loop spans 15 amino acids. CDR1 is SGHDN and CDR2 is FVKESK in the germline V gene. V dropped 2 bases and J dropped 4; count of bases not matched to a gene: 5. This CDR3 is CASSQIGLAADTQYF. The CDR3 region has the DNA TGTGCCAGCAGCCAAATTGGACTAGCTGCAGATACGCAGTATTTT.

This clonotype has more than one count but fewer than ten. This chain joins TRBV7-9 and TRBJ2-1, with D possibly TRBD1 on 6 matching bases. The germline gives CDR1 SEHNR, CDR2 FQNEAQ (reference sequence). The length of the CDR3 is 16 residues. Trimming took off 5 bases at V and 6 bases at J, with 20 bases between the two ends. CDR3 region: CASSPNYRAKINEQFF. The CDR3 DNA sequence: TGTGCCAGCAGCCCAAATTACAGGGCTAAAATCAATGAGCAGTTCTTC.